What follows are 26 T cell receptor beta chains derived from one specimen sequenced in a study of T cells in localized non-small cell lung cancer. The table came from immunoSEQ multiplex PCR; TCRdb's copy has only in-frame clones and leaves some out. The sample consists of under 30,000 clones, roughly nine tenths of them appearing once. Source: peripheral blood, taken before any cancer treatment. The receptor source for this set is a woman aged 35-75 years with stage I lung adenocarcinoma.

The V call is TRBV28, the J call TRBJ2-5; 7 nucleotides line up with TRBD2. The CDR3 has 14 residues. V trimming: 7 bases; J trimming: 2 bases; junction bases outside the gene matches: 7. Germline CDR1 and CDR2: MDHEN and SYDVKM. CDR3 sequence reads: CASMASGKQETQYF. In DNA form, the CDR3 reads TGTGCCAGCATGGCTAGCGGTAAACAAGAGACCCAGTACTTC. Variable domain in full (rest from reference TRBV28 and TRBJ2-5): DVKVTQSSRYLVKRTGEKVFLECVQDMDHENMFWYRQDPGLGLRLIYFSYDVKMKEKGDIPEGYSVSREKKERFSLILESASTNQTSMYLCASMASGKQETQYFGPGTRLLVL.

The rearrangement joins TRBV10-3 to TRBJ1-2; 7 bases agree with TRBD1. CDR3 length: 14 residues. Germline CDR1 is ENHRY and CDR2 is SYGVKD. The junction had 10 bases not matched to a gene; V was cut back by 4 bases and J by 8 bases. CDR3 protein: CAISAEGARGGYTF. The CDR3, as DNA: TGTGCCATCAGTGCCGAGGGGGCGCGGGGAGGCTACACCTTC.

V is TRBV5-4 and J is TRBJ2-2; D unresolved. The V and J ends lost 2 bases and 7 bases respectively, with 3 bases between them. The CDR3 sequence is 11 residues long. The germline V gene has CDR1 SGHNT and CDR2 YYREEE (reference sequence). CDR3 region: CASSFGGELFF. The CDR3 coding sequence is TGTGCCAGCAGCTTCGGCGGGGAGCTGTTTTTT.

As DNA, the CDR3 is TGTGCCAGCACCTCAGTCGTATACCATTCCACCGATACGCAGTATTTT. Translating it yields CASTSVVYHSTDTQYF. The chain carries TRBV2 and TRBJ2-3; D is uncertain. Germline-derived CDR1 and CDR2 are SNHLY and FYNNEI. Trimming removed 7 bases at V and 6 bases at J, with 23 bases between. The CDR3 contains 16 residues.

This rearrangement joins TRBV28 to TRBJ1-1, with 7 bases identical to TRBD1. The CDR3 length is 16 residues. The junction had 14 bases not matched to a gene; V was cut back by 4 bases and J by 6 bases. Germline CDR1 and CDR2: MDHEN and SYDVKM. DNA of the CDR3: TGTGCCAGCAGTTCCCACCGGGACAGCGTCGATCCTGAAGCTTTCTTT. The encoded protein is CASSSHRDSVDPEAFF. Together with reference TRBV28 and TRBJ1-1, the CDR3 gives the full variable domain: DVKVTQSSRYLVKRTGEKVFLECVQDMDHENMFWYRQDPGLGLRLIYFSYDVKMKEKGDIPEGYSVSREKKERFSLILESASTNQTSMYLCASSSHRDSVDPEAFFGQGTRLTVV.

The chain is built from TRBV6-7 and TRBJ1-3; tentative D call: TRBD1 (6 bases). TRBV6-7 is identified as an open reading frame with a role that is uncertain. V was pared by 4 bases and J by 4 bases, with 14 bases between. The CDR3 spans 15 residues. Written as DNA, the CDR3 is TGTGCCAGCAGTTGCCACAGGGAGAACGGAAACACCATATATTTT. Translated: CASSCHRENGNTIYF.

The CDR3 here is CASSLLRGETQYF. CDR3 nucleotides: TGTGCCAGCAGTTTACTCAGGGGAGAGACCCAGTACTTC. The rearrangement links TRBV28 to TRBJ2-5, with D perhaps matching TRBD1 (6 bases). Germline values: CDR1 MDHEN, CDR2 SYDVKM. Trimming removed 2 bases from V and 4 bases from J, with 8 bases in between. The CDR3 loop spans 13 amino acids.

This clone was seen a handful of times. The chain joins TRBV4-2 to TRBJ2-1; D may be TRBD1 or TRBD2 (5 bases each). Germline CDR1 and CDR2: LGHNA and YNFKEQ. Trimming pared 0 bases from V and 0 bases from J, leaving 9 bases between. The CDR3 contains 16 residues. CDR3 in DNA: TGTGCCAGCAGCCAAGATGGGGGAATCTCCTACAATGAGCAGTTCTTC. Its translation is CASSQDGGISYNEQFF.

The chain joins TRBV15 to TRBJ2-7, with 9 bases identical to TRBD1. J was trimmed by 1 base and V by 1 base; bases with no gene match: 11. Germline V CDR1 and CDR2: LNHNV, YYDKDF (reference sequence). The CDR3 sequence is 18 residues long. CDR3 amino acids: CATSRGDRVFSGSYEQYF. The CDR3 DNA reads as TGTGCCACCAGCAGAGGGGACAGGGTTTTCAGTGGGTCCTACGAGCAGTACTTC.

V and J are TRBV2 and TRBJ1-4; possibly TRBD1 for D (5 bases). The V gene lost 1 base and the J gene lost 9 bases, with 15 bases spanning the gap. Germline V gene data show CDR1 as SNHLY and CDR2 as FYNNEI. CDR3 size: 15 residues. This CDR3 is CASSEGGRGMKKLFF. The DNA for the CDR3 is TGTGCCAGCAGTGAAGGGGGACGGGGGATGAAAAAACTGTTTTTT.

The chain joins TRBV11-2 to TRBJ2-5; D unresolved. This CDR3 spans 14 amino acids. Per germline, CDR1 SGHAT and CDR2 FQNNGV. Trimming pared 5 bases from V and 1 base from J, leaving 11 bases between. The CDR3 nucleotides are TGTGCCAGCAGCCAACGGATTTCCCAAGAGACCCAGTACTTC. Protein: CASSQRISQETQYF. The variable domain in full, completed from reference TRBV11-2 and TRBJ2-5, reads EAGVAQSPRYKIIEKRQSVAFWCNPISGHATLYWYQQILGQGPKLLIQFQNNGVVDDSQLPKDRFSAERLKGVDSTLKIQPAKLEDSAVYLCASSQRISQETQYFGPGTRLLVL.

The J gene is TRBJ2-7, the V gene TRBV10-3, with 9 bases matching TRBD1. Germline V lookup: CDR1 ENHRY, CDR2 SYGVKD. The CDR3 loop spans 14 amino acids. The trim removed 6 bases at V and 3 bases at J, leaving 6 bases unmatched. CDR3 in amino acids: CAIRQGQGYYEQYF. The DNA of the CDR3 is TGTGCCATCAGGCAGGGACAGGGTTACTACGAGCAGTACTTC.

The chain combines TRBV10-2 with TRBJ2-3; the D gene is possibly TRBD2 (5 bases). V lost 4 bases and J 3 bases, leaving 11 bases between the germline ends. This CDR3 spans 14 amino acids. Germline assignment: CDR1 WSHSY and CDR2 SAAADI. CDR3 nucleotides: TGCGCCAGCAGTGGGACTTCGGAAACAGATACGCAGTATTTT. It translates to CASSGTSETDTQYF.

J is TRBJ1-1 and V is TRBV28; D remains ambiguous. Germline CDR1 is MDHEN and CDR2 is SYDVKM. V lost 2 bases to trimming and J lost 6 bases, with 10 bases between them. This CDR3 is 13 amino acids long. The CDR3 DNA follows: TGTGCCAGCAGTTTACCTGGGGTGGCTGAAGCTTTCTTT. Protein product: CASSLPGVAEAFF. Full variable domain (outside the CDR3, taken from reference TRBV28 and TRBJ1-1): DVKVTQSSRYLVKRTGEKVFLECVQDMDHENMFWYRQDPGLGLRLIYFSYDVKMKEKGDIPEGYSVSREKKERFSLILESASTNQTSMYLCASSLPGVAEAFFGQGTRLTVV.

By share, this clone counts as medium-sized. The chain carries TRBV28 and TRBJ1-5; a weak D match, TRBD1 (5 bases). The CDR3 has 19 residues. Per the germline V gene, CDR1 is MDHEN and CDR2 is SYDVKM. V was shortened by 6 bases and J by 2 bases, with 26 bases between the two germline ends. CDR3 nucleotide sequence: TGTGCCAGCAGACAGAGGGGAGGATTCATGTTCTGGCGCAATCAGCCCCAGCATTTT. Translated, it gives CASRQRGGFMFWRNQPQHF.

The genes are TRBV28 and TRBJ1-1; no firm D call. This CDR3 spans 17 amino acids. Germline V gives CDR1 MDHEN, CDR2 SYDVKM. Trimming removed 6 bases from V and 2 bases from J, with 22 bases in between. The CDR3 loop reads CASRPQIAGTTNTEAFF. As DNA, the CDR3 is TGTGCCAGCAGGCCTCAAATCGCGGGCACGACTAACACTGAAGCTTTCTTT.

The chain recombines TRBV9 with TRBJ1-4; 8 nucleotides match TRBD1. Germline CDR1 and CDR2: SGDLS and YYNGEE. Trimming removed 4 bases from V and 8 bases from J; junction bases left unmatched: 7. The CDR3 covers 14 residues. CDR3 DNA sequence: TGTGCCAGCAGCCCACAGGGGGGGATGGAAAAACTGTTTTTT. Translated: CASSPQGGMEKLFF.

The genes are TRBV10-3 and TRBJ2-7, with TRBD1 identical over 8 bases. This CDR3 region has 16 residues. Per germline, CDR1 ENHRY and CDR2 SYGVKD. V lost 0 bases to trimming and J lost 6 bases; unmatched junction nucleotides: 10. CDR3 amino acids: CAISESTGQVMGEQYF. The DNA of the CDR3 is TGTGCCATCAGTGAGTCGACGGGACAGGTAATGGGCGAGCAGTACTTC.

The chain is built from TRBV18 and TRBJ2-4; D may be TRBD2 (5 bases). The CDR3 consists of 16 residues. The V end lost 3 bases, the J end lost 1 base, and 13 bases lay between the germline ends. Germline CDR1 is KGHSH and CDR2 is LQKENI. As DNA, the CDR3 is TGTGCCAGCTCACCGACTACCCCTGGGGCCAAAAACATTCAGTACTTC. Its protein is CASSPTTPGAKNIQYF.

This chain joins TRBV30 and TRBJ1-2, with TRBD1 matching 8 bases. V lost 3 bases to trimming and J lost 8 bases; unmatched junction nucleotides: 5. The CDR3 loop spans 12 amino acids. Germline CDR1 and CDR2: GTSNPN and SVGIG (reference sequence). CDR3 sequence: CAWSLTGVGYTF. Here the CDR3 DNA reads TGTGCCTGGAGCCTGACAGGGGTCGGCTACACCTTC.

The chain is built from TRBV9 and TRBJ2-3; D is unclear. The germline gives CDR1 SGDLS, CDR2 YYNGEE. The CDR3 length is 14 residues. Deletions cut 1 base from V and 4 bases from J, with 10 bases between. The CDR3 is CASSVQTPPDTQYF. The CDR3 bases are TGTGCCAGCAGCGTACAAACCCCCCCAGATACGCAGTATTTT.

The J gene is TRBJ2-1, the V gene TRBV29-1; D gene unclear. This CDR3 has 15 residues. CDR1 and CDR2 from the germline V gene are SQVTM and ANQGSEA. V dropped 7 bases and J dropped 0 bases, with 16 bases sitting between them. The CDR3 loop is CSAIGRMGSYNEQFF. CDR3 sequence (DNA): TGCAGCGCTATTGGACGGATGGGCTCCTACAATGAGCAGTTCTTC.

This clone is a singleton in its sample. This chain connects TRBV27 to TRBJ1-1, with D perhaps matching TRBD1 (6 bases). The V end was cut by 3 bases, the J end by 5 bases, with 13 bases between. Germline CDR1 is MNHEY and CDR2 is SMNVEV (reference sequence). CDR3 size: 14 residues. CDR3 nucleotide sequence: TGTGCCAGCAGTTTCTACAGGGAGGGTACTGAAGCTTTCTTT. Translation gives CASSFYREGTEAFF.

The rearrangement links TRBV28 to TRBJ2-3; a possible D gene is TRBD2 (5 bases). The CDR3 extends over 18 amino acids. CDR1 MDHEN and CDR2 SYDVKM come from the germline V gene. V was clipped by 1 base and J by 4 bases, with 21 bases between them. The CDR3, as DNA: TGTGCCAGCAGTTTATTGGCCGGAGGACCTCCGATTTCAGATACGCAGTATTTT. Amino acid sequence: CASSLLAGGPPISDTQYF.

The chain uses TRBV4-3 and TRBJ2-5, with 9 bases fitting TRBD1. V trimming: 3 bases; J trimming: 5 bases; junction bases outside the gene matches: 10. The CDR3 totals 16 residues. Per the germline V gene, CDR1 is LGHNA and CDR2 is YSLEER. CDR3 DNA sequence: TGCGCCAGCAGCCATGGAGTTGACAGGGGGTTCGAGACCCAGTACTTC. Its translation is CASSHGVDRGFETQYF.

Here the CDR3 DNA reads TGTGCCAGCAGCCAGGTGGGGGCCCTGGATACGCAGTATTTT. Protein product: CASSQVGALDTQYF. The chain is built from TRBV7-2 and TRBJ2-3; possibly TRBD1 for D (6 bases). The CDR3 runs 14 residues. The V end lost 5 bases, the J end lost 6 bases, and 15 bases lay between the germline ends. In germline, CDR1 is SGHTA, CDR2 FQGNSA. Combining the CDR3 with reference TRBV7-2 and TRBJ2-3 gives the whole variable domain GAGVSQSPSNKVTEKGKDVELRCDPISGHTALYWYRQSLGQGLEFLIYFQGNSAPDKSGLPSDRFSAERTGGSVSTLTIQRTQQEDSAVYLCASSQVGALDTQYFGPGTRLTVL.